Each of the 19 T cell receptor beta chains below was sequenced from the same sample in a study of CXCR3-negative and CXCR3-positive naive CD8 T cells. UMI-labeled TRB cDNA libraries were prepared by 5' RACE. TCRdb reworked the 5' RACE reads into one entry per CDR3 protein, no DNA. Here the sample table reports 150,000 or so distinct CDR3 sequences. Sample: naive CXCR3- CD8+ T cells from blood. Subset denoted: CD45RO-CCR7+CD27+CD95- naive CD8+ T cells lacking CXCR3 (TNR3-). The source is a human donor in good health. Some clones in this sample may be carry-over from other donors' samples.

V and J are TRBV25-1 and TRBJ1-2. Germline V gene lookup returns CDR1 MGHDK and CDR2 SYGVNS. The CDR3 covers 14 residues. The CDR3 here is CASSPEGINYGYTF.

This rearrangement joins TRBV7-8 to TRBJ2-1; the TCRdb call, TRBD1, lacks DNA for checking. Germline assignment: CDR1 SGHVS and CDR2 FQNEAQ. The CDR3 loop spans 17 amino acids. CDR3 residues: CASSLERGVSSYNEQFF.

The chain has TRBV27 and TRBJ2-7; TCRdb lists TRBD1, though no DNA is available to test this call. CDR3 length equals 13 residues. From germline, CDR1 is MNHEY and CDR2 SMNVEV (reference sequence). The CDR3 protein is CASSLRQGYEQYF.

The J gene is TRBJ2-1, the V gene TRBV9; TCRdb names TRBD2, which stays unverified in the absence of DNA. Germline V gene data show CDR1 as SGDLS and CDR2 as YYNGEE. The CDR3 consists of 16 residues. The CDR3: CASSPRTRPSYNEQFF.

CDR3 residues: CASSLWQDTEAFF. The rearrangement uses TRBV12-3 or TRBV12-4 and TRBJ1-1. The CDR3 is 13 amino acids.

The chain is built from TRBV29-1 and TRBJ2-7. Germline CDR1 reads SQVTM; CDR2 reads ANQGSEA. The CDR3 runs to 12 residues. The CDR3 loop is CSVLDPSYEQYF.

The J gene is TRBJ1-2, the V gene TRBV29-1; the TCRdb call, TRBD1, lacks DNA for checking. Germline lookup yields CDR1 SQVTM and CDR2 ANQGSEA. The CDR3 has 12 residues. CDR3 loop: CSGGTGGYGYTF.

The V and J genes are TRBV29-1 and TRBJ2-3; TCRdb reports TRBD2, a call that lacks DNA to check it against. Per the germline V gene, CDR1 is SQVTM and CDR2 is ANQGSEA. The CDR3 loop spans 14 amino acids. The CDR3 is CSALEGRATDTQYF.

The chain joins TRBV10-3 to TRBJ2-5; the TCRdb call, TRBD1, lacks DNA for checking. Per the germline V gene, CDR1 is ENHRY and CDR2 is SYGVKD. The CDR3 is 16 amino acids. The CDR3 sequence is CAISEGTGGIRETQYF.

The genes are TRBV29-1 and TRBJ2-3; TCRdb outputs TRBD1, but without DNA this stays unchecked. CDR3 length equals 13 residues. The germline V gene has CDR1 SQVTM and CDR2 ANQGSEA. CDR3 in amino acids: CSVESGRVDTQYF.

This sequence joins TRBV7-9 and TRBJ2-7; the TRBD1 assignment by TCRdb is unverifiable without DNA. The germline V gene has CDR1 SEHNR and CDR2 FQNEAQ (reference sequence). This CDR3 comprises 16 residues. This CDR3 is CASSLHDRDRGYEQYF.

The genes are TRBV3-1 and TRBJ2-5; TCRdb reports TRBD2, a call that lacks DNA to check it against. This CDR3 region has 17 residues. CDR1 is LGHDT, CDR2 YNNKEL, per germline (reference sequence). CDR3: CASSQEVSSGRQETQYF.

The V call is TRBV7-9, the J call TRBJ2-1; the TCRdb D gene call, TRBD2, has no DNA to confirm it. Germline V gives CDR1 SEHNR, CDR2 FQNEAQ (reference sequence). The length of the CDR3 is 16 residues. The CDR3 here is CASSRPTSGSDNEQFF.

This chain joins TRBV11-2 and TRBJ1-1. Germline values: CDR1 SGHAT, CDR2 FQNNGV. CDR3 size: 13 residues. The chain's CDR3 is CASNLGGNTEAFF.

The rearrangement uses TRBV5-1 and TRBJ2-3; TCRdb's D call, TRBD1, is unchecked because there is no DNA. This CDR3 is 16 amino acids long. Germline CDR1 reads SGHRS; CDR2 reads YFSETQ. The CDR3 here is CASSSRQGAGADTQYF.

The chain carries TRBV9 and TRBJ1-2; without DNA, the TCRdb call of TRBD1 cannot be checked. Germline-derived CDR1 and CDR2 are SGDLS and YYNGEE. This CDR3 has 12 amino acids. The CDR3 region is CASSGQGYGYTF.

The V and J genes are TRBV28 and TRBJ2-1; TCRdb gives TRBD1 as the D gene, but with no DNA this cannot be confirmed. The germline gives CDR1 MDHEN, CDR2 SYDVKM. CDR3 size: 14 residues. CDR3 protein: CASSWTGDHNEQFF.

The chain is built from TRBV20-1 and TRBJ2-7; TCRdb's D call, TRBD1, is unchecked because there is no DNA. The CDR3 extends over 14 amino acids. The germline gives CDR1 DFQATT, CDR2 SNEGSKA (reference sequence). This CDR3 is CSARQGRIDYEQYF.

This chain joins TRBV7-9 and TRBJ2-7. Germline CDR1 and CDR2: SEHNR and FQNEAQ (reference sequence). The CDR3 loop spans 16 amino acids. The CDR3 is CASSSTLDSSSYEQYF.